The 17 T cell receptor beta chains reported below all come from one sample, sequenced in a study of regulatory T cells in long-lasting Graves disease. The time point here: persistent/refractory GD, antithyroid drugs over 5 years with positive TRAb. The authors made the TCR library using RNA they extracted from PBMCs. Building of the TCR beta libraries involved iRepertoire HTBI primers and Arm-PCR of CDR3 regions. TCRdb reanalysed the multiplex PCR reads using MiXCR and keeps one entry per CDR3 protein. The sample lists over 350,000 distinct CDR3 sequences, around 21% occurring once. The sample in question was peripheral blood mononuclear cells (PBMCs), obtained when the disease was refractory, from a patient treated with antithyroid drugs. These receptors originate from a female donor with Graves disease.

Points on this clonotype: A much more abundant neighbour one base away suggests this may be a read error. The chain employs TRBV10-3 and TRBJ1-1, with a possible D match to TRBD1 (5 bases). This CDR3 is built from 14 residues. From germline, CDR1 is ENHRY and CDR2 SYGVKD. V lost 6 bases and J lost 6, with 17 bases in between. As DNA, the CDR3 is TGTGCCATCAGAGTCGACGAGGGGCCGGCTGAAGCTTTCTTT. It codes for CAIRVDEGPAEAFF.

The J gene is TRBJ2-7, the V gene TRBV4-1; D ambiguous. The CDR3 sequence is 15 residues long. From germline, CDR1 is MGHRA and CDR2 YSYEKL. With 0 bases removed from V and 1 base from J, the gap between germline ends came to 10 bases. The CDR3 protein is CASSQDRVLSYEQYF. The CDR3 nucleotides are TGCGCCAGCAGCCAAGATCGGGTCCTATCCTACGAGCAGTACTTC.

This clonotype was seen repeatedly, ten times or more. V usage is TRBV30 and J usage is TRBJ2-7; no clear D. Trimming stripped 1 base from V and 3 bases from J, with 10 bases between. The CDR3 contains 13 residues. Germline loops: CDR1 GTSNPN, CDR2 SVGIG (reference sequence). In DNA form, the CDR3 reads TGTGCCTGGAGTGCGGGTAGTGGCTACGAGCAGTACTTC. This encodes CAWSAGSGYEQYF.

The chain employs TRBV7-9 and TRBJ2-7, with D possibly being TRBD1 (8 bases). This CDR3 has 17 residues. In germline, CDR1 is SEHNR, CDR2 FQNEAQ (reference sequence). Trimming removed 6 bases at V and 4 bases at J, with 25 bases between. The CDR3 here is CASRPSDRGGSRYEQYF. The CDR3, as DNA: TGTGCCAGCAGACCCTCAGACAGGGGAGGGAGTAGGTACGAGCAGTACTTC.

The chain combines TRBV6-1 with TRBJ1-1; D uncertain. Trimming shortened V by 4 bases and J by 0 bases, and 6 bases separated the two germline ends. CDR3 length equals 13 residues. Germline CDR1 and CDR2: MNHNS and SASEGT. The CDR3 loop is CASSVTMNTEAFF. The CDR3 DNA sequence: TGTGCCAGCAGTGTCACTATGAACACTGAAGCTTTCTTT.

This clonotype was seen ten or more times. This CDR3 reads CASSQLVSSRDRVWDTEAFF. The DNA for the CDR3 is TGTGCCAGCAGCCAACTGGTTTCAAGCCGGGACAGGGTTTGGGACACTGAAGCTTTCTTT. The chain has TRBV7-2 and TRBJ1-1, with 9 bases lining up with TRBD1. V lost 5 bases, J lost 3 bases, and 22 bases stayed unmatched. Germline V lookup: CDR1 SGHTA, CDR2 FQGNSA. The CDR3 is 20 amino acids.

This chain uses TRBV6-2 or TRBV6-3 with TRBJ2-5; a weak D match, TRBD1 (6 bases). Trimming took 6 bases from V and 1 from J, leaving 12 bases between them. The CDR3 totals 14 residues. Looked up from germline, CDR1 is MNHEY and CDR2 is SVGEGT. CDR3 in DNA: TGTGCCAGCAGACAAAGACAGGCCCAAGAGACCCAGTACTTC. Protein sequence: CASRQRQAQETQYF.

This clonotype was observed a handful of times. This chain connects TRBV20-1 to TRBJ2-7; 11 bases fit TRBD2. Germline V CDR1 and CDR2: DFQATT, SNEGSKA (reference sequence). The CDR3 consists of 13 residues. V was clipped by 6 bases and J by 12 bases; unmatched bases: 13. The CDR3 nucleotides are TGCAGTGCACACACTAGCGGGAGCCCCCGCCGGTACTTC. Amino acids: CSAHTSGSPRRYF.

This clonotype was observed at least ten times. This rearrangement joins TRBV27 to TRBJ2-5, with D possibly being TRBD1 (6 bases). The CDR3 spans 15 residues. V was trimmed by 6 bases and J by 1 base, leaving 15 bases between them. Germline loops: CDR1 MNHEY, CDR2 SMNVEV (reference sequence). The DNA for the CDR3 is TGTGCCAGCAGCTACCAAGGACAGTTCCAAGAGACCCAGTACTTC. Translating gives CASSYQGQFQETQYF.

This clonotype came up many times. The V and J genes are TRBV7-2 and TRBJ2-7; D may correspond to TRBD1 or TRBD2 (5 bases each). The germline V gene has CDR1 SGHTA and CDR2 FQGNSA. This CDR3 has 15 amino acids. The V end was cut by 0 bases, the J end by 3 bases, with 12 bases between. The CDR3 loop is CASSLATRGGYEQYF. The CDR3 DNA reads as TGTGCCAGCAGCTTAGCTACTAGGGGTGGCTACGAGCAGTACTTC.

A remark on this clonotype: A clone one base away is much larger, so this may be a read error. This chain links TRBV11-3 with TRBJ1-1; possibly TRBD1 for D (5 bases). The germline CDR1 and CDR2 sequences are SGHNT and YENEEA. CDR3 size: 13 residues. CDR3 in amino acids: CASSFQGWTGAFF. As DNA, the CDR3 is TGTGCCAGCAGCTTCCAGGGATGGACTGGAGCTTTCTTT.

The V gene is TRBV30, the J gene TRBJ1-1, with no clear D. This CDR3 comprises 9 residues. Germline assignment: CDR1 GTSNPN and CDR2 SVGIG (reference sequence). This CDR3 reads CARSPEAFF. Written as DNA, the CDR3 is TGTGCGAGGTCGCCTGAAGCTTTCTTT.

The J gene is TRBJ2-7, the V gene TRBV10-1; D is perhaps TRBD2 (6 bases). CDR3 size: 13 residues. The germline gives CDR1 WNHNN, CDR2 SYGVQD (reference sequence). V gave up 1 base and J gave up 4 bases, with 8 bases separating them. The chain's CDR3 is CASSELRGYEQYF. The CDR3 DNA reads TGCGCCAGCAGTGAGTTGCGGGGATACGAGCAGTACTTC.

This rearrangement joins TRBV2 to TRBJ2-5; 9 bases map to TRBD1. Trimming at V came to 6 bases and at J to 4 bases, leaving 9 bases not matched to a gene. Germline V gene lookup returns CDR1 SNHLY and CDR2 FYNNEI. The CDR3 totals 15 residues. The DNA for the CDR3 is TGTGCCAGCAGCCCCAGACAGGGGGAGGGAGAGACCCAGTACTTC. Translated: CASSPRQGEGETQYF.

In its sample, this clonotype was seen a few times. The chain is built from TRBV29-1 and TRBJ1-1; TRBD1 might be the D (5 bases). V was trimmed by 7 bases and J by 5 bases, leaving 5 bases between them. CDR1 and CDR2 (germline): SQVTM, ANQGSEA. The CDR3 contains 9 residues. This CDR3 reads CSGGTEAFF. In DNA form, the CDR3 reads TGCAGCGGGGGGACTGAAGCTTTCTTT.

The chain links TRBV20-1 to TRBJ2-1, with 9 nucleotides matching TRBD2. The CDR3 has 14 amino acids. Germline V gives CDR1 DFQATT, CDR2 SNEGSKA (reference sequence). After removal of 6 bases from V and 4 bases from J, the junction contained 7 bases not matched to a gene. CDR3 region: CSALTSGWYNEQFF. CDR3 sequence (DNA): TGCAGTGCACTCACTAGCGGGTGGTACAATGAGCAGTTCTTC.

This clonotype was seen many times. The chain uses TRBV28 and TRBJ1-6; D is possibly TRBD1 (6 bases). Deletions cut 6 bases from V and 5 bases from J, with 17 bases between. The CDR3 extends over 16 amino acids. Germline loops: CDR1 MDHEN, CDR2 SYDVKM. The CDR3 nucleotides read TGTGCCAGCAGAAATAACAGGGTAAAGAATAATTCACCCCTCCACTTT. Translated: CASRNNRVKNNSPLHF.